Presented here are 28 T cell receptor beta chains from one specimen sequenced in a study of shared clonotypes between healthy human individuals. Sequencing used immunoSEQ multiplex PCR; TCRdb keeps in-frame clones, though not all of them. Here the sample spans about 380,000 clones, around 96% being singletons. Sequencing was performed on memory CD8+ T cells sorted from blood. Subset here: CD45RO+ cells pooled with CCR7-negative TemRA cells. Receptors were obtained from a man aged 30 to 45 in good health.

This CDR3 is CASSPVGTDQETQYF. CDR3 nucleotide sequence: TGTGCCAGCAGTCCCGTAGGGACAGACCAAGAGACCCAGTACTTC. The chain combines TRBV28 with TRBJ2-5; TRBD1 matches 7 bases. V shed 5 bases, J shed 0 bases, and the junction held 6 bases outside the gene matches. From germline, CDR1 is MDHEN and CDR2 SYDVKM. The CDR3 is 15 residues long.

This rearrangement joins TRBV4-1 to TRBJ2-1, with 10 bases that match TRBD2. This CDR3 has 17 amino acids. V trimming: 5 bases; J trimming: 9 bases; junction bases outside the gene matches: 16. The germline gives CDR1 MGHRA, CDR2 YSYEKL. The CDR3 reads CASSVGAIAGGWSEQFF. The CDR3, as DNA: TGCGCCAGCAGCGTCGGGGCCATAGCGGGAGGCTGGAGTGAGCAGTTCTTC.

The CDR3 bases are TGTGCCAGCAGCTTACGGACAGGGGATGGTGAAGCTTTCTTT. This codes for CASSLRTGDGEAFF. V is TRBV7-9 and J is TRBJ1-1; 9 bases fit TRBD1. The CDR3 has 14 amino acids. The germline gives CDR1 SEHNR, CDR2 FQNEAQ (reference sequence). Trimming took 2 bases from V and 7 from J; bases not matched to a gene: 5. Variable domain in full (rest from reference TRBV7-9 and TRBJ1-1): DTGVSQNPRHKITKRGQNVTFRCDPISEHNRLYWYRQTLGQGPEFLTYFQNEAQLEKSRLLSDRFSAERPKGSFSTLEIQRTEQGDSAMYLCASSLRTGDGEAFFGQGTRLTVV.

V and J are TRBV28 and TRBJ2-7; possible D gene TRBD1, 5 bases. CDR1 and CDR2 from the germline V gene are MDHEN and SYDVKM. The CDR3 is 16 amino acids. V was shortened by 3 bases and J by 4 bases, with 19 bases between the two germline ends. Written as DNA, the CDR3 is TGTGCCAGCAGTTTGTATAGGCAGGGAATTTCGTACGAGCAGTACTTC. Its translation is CASSLYRQGISYEQYF.

The chain combines TRBV5-1 with TRBJ2-5; D is unclear. Germline CDR1 is SGHRS and CDR2 is YFSETQ. Trimming took off 2 bases at V and 2 bases at J, with 13 bases between the two ends. This CDR3 spans 15 amino acids. The CDR3 nucleotides read TGCGCCAGCAGCTTACGTACCGGGTCTCAAGAGACCCAGTACTTC. As protein: CASSLRTGSQETQYF.

This clone was recorded a few times. The CDR3, as DNA: TGTGCCAGCAAGGTCAGGACCCCGTCCGAGCAGTACTTC. It codes for CASKVRTPSEQYF. The chain recombines TRBV2 with TRBJ2-7; D gene unclear. Looked up from germline, CDR1 is SNHLY and CDR2 is FYNNEI. The CDR3 runs to 13 residues. Trimming cost V 7 bases and J 6 bases, with 16 bases left between them.

This rearrangement joins TRBV28 to TRBJ1-2, with D hard to call. Between the trimmed V and J ends, which lost 4 bases and 0 bases, there was a span of 9 bases. The CDR3 length is 14 residues. Germline loops: CDR1 MDHEN, CDR2 SYDVKM. The DNA for the CDR3 is TGTGCCAGCAGTTCCCTGACATCTAACTATGGCTACACCTTC. Amino acids: CASSSLTSNYGYTF.

V usage is TRBV28 and J usage is TRBJ2-5; 11 nucleotides match TRBD2. J lost 4 bases, V lost 4 bases, and 11 bases had no gene match. The CDR3 is 17 residues long. Germline values: CDR1 MDHEN, CDR2 SYDVKM. This CDR3 reads CASSYLHGTSGVETQYF. Here the CDR3 DNA reads TGTGCCAGCAGTTACCTACATGGGACTAGCGGCGTAGAGACCCAGTACTTC. The full variable domain, in which reference TRBV28 and TRBJ2-5 provide the parts outside the CDR3, is DVKVTQSSRYLVKRTGEKVFLECVQDMDHENMFWYRQDPGLGLRLIYFSYDVKMKEKGDIPEGYSVSREKKERFSLILESASTNQTSMYLCASSYLHGTSGVETQYFGPGTRLLVL.

The CDR3: CASSSEGTDTQYF. The CDR3 region has the DNA TGTGCCAGCAGCTCGGAGGGCACAGATACGCAGTATTTT. The V and J genes are TRBV9 and TRBJ2-3, with D perhaps matching TRBD2 (5 bases). V was clipped by 4 bases and J by 1 base, with 7 bases between them. The CDR3 spans 13 residues. CDR1 and CDR2 from the germline V gene are SGDLS and YYNGEE.

The CDR3 sequence: CASSLKTWGNTEAFF. DNA of the CDR3: TGTGCCAGCAGTTTAAAGACTTGGGGGAACACTGAAGCTTTCTTT. This chain joins TRBV5-4 and TRBJ1-1; D is ambiguous. Germline loops: CDR1 SGHNT, CDR2 YYREEE (reference sequence). V was trimmed by 5 bases and J by 1 base, leaving 15 bases between them. This CDR3 is 15 amino acids long.

V is TRBV19 and J is TRBJ1-5; D is unresolved. Deletions cut 3 bases from V and 10 bases from J, with 10 bases between. The germline gives CDR1 LNHDA, CDR2 SQIVND (reference sequence). This CDR3 spans 12 amino acids. This chain's CDR3 is CASSMRALPQHF. The CDR3, as DNA: TGTGCCAGTAGTATGCGGGCCCTCCCCCAGCATTTT. Full variable domain (rest looked up from reference TRBV19 and TRBJ1-5): DGGITQSPKYLFRKEGQNVTLSCEQNLNHDAMYWYRQDPGQGLRLIYYSQIVNDFQKGDIAEGYSVSREKKESFPLTVTSAQKNPTAFYLCASSMRALPQHFGDGTRLSIL.

The chain links TRBV28 to TRBJ2-7; either TRBD1 or TRBD2 may supply D (5 bases each). Trimming took off 2 bases at V and 4 bases at J, with 18 bases between the two ends. This CDR3 region has 16 residues. Germline values: CDR1 MDHEN, CDR2 SYDVKM. CDR3 in amino acids: CASSLLARGEGYEQYF. CDR3 sequence (DNA): TGTGCCAGCAGTTTACTCGCTAGAGGGGAAGGGTACGAGCAGTACTTC. Full variable domain (missing parts from reference TRBV28 and TRBJ2-7): DVKVTQSSRYLVKRTGEKVFLECVQDMDHENMFWYRQDPGLGLRLIYFSYDVKMKEKGDIPEGYSVSREKKERFSLILESASTNQTSMYLCASSLLARGEGYEQYFGPGTRLTVT.

This chain uses TRBV9 with TRBJ1-2; weak D call: TRBD1 (5 bases). This CDR3 is built from 17 residues. The V end lost 4 bases, the J end lost 7 bases, and 26 bases lay between the germline ends. Germline CDR1 SGDLS, CDR2 YYNGEE. CDR3: CASSSPRDGYYVAGYTF. DNA for the CDR3: TGTGCCAGCAGCTCGCCCCGGGACGGCTACTATGTTGCTGGCTACACCTTC. Together with reference TRBV9 and TRBJ1-2, the CDR3 gives the full variable domain: DSGVTQTPKHLITATGQRVTLRCSPRSGDLSVYWYQQSLDQGLQFLIQYYNGEERAKGNILERFSAQQFPDLHSELNLSSLELGDSALYFCASSSPRDGYYVAGYTFGSGTRLTVV.

V is TRBV27 and J is TRBJ2-1; a possible D gene is TRBD2 (7 bases). The germline gives CDR1 MNHEY, CDR2 SMNVEV (reference sequence). V lost 3 bases, J lost 8 bases, and 29 bases lay in between. This CDR3 is built from 19 residues. CDR3 sequence reads: CASSFLGAGEGGTKDEQFF. CDR3 nucleotide sequence: TGTGCCAGCAGTTTTCTCGGGGCAGGGGAGGGGGGAACAAAAGATGAGCAGTTCTTC.

The chain couples TRBV6-1 to TRBJ2-2, with D perhaps being TRBD1 or TRBD2 (6 bases each). CDR3 size: 15 residues. V was pared by 7 bases and J by 3 bases, with 15 bases between. Germline V gives CDR1 MNHNS, CDR2 SASEGT. The CDR3 here is CASTSGAGDTGELFF. As DNA, the CDR3 is TGTGCCAGCACCTCGGGGGCAGGGGACACCGGGGAGCTGTTTTTT.

The genes are TRBV7-6 and TRBJ2-1, with D hard to call. The V end was cut by 3 bases, the J end by 0 bases, with 9 bases between. The CDR3 is made up of 15 amino acids. CDR1 SGHVS and CDR2 FNYEAQ come from the germline V gene. As DNA, the CDR3 is TGTGCCAGCAGCTTTAGGCTCATCTCCTACAATGAGCAGTTCTTC. The encoded protein is CASSFRLISYNEQFF.

V and J are TRBV20-1 and TRBJ1-1; TRBD1 is a possible D gene (6 bases). This CDR3 is 11 amino acids long. Germline-derived CDR1 and CDR2 are DFQATT and SNEGSKA (reference sequence). V lost 0 bases to trimming and J lost 10 bases, with 9 bases between them. The CDR3 loop reads CSAREVGGAFF. The CDR3 DNA is TGCAGTGCTAGAGAAGTAGGGGGAGCTTTCTTT.

The V gene is TRBV2, the J gene TRBJ2-7; 7 bases match TRBD2. The germline V gene encodes CDR1 SNHLY and CDR2 FYNNEI. Unmatched junction bases numbered 7, after V lost 6 bases and J lost 2 bases. This CDR3 spans 14 amino acids. The chain's CDR3 is CASRRDYLPYEQYF. CDR3 sequence (DNA): TGTGCCAGCAGGCGGGACTACCTTCCCTACGAGCAGTACTTC.

This sequence joins TRBV18 and TRBJ1-5; D is uncertain. The germline V gene has CDR1 KGHSH and CDR2 LQKENI. This CDR3 contains 13 residues. Between the trimmed V and J ends, which lost 5 bases and 2 bases, there was a span of 7 bases. In DNA, the CDR3 is TGTGCCAGCTCAGAAGGAGGCAATCAGCCCCAGCATTTT. Amino acid sequence: CASSEGGNQPQHF.

The DNA for the CDR3 is TGTGCCAGCTCGGCCCGGACAGGGAAGGAGACCCAGTACTTC. It encodes CASSARTGKETQYF. The chain recombines TRBV6-1 with TRBJ2-5; 8 bases agree with TRBD1. J lost 5 bases, V lost 8 bases, and 10 bases had no gene match. Germline V CDR1 and CDR2: MNHNS, SASEGT. The CDR3 totals 14 residues.

The chain joins TRBV15 to TRBJ2-3; D is uncertain. This CDR3 is 14 amino acids long. The germline CDR1 and CDR2 sequences are LNHNV and YYDKDF (reference sequence). V was clipped by 1 base and J by 1 base, with 6 bases between them. The CDR3 is CATSRGEGTDTQYF. In nucleotides, the CDR3 is TGTGCCACCAGCAGAGGAGAGGGCACAGATACGCAGTATTTT. The full variable domain, rest sourced from reference TRBV15 and TRBJ2-3, is DAMVIQNPRYQVTQFGKPVTLSCSQTLNHNVMYWYQQKSSQAPKLLFHYYDKDFNNEADTPDNFQSRRPNTSFCFLDIRSPGLGDTAMYLCATSRGEGTDTQYFGPGTRLTVL.

This clone was seen only once. V gene TRBV19 combines with J gene TRBJ1-5, with D perhaps matching TRBD1 (6 bases). Germline-derived CDR1 and CDR2 are LNHDA and SQIVND (reference sequence). Trimming left V 7 bases short and J 2 bases short, with 12 bases between. The CDR3 is 14 residues long. The DNA for the CDR3 is TGTGCCAGTACTCAGGGGATGGGCAATCAGCCCCAGCATTTT. Translating it yields CASTQGMGNQPQHF.

In its sample, this clone was seen once. This chain connects TRBV28 to TRBJ1-4, with D maybe TRBD1 (6 bases). Germline V gene lookup returns CDR1 MDHEN and CDR2 SYDVKM. V gave up 7 bases and J gave up 3 bases, with 15 bases separating them. This CDR3 spans 15 amino acids. The CDR3 nucleotides are TGTGCCAGCACCTTGAGGGGGGGAGCTAATGAAAAACTGTTTTTT. Its translation is CASTLRGGANEKLFF.

The genes are TRBV6-1 and TRBJ1-4; TRBD1 agrees at 7 bases. Germline-derived CDR1 and CDR2 are MNHNS and SASEGT. This CDR3 spans 14 amino acids. Trimming removed 8 bases from V and 4 bases from J; junction bases left unmatched: 7. In DNA, the CDR3 is TGTGCCAGCCAAAGACAGGGAGGTAATGAAAAACTGTTTTTT. Translated: CASQRQGGNEKLFF.

This clone was counted a single time. The V and J genes are TRBV7-6 and TRBJ2-7; TRBD2 is a possible D gene (6 bases). This CDR3 has 15 amino acids. Looked up from germline, CDR1 is SGHVS and CDR2 is FNYEAQ. Trimming took 3 bases from V and 3 from J, leaving 15 bases between them. As DNA, the CDR3 is TGTGCCAGCAGCTTGCGGGGTGGCCCAGGCTACGAGCAGTACTTC. Protein sequence: CASSLRGGPGYEQYF.

This clone has only a few counts. The chain joins TRBV10-3 to TRBJ1-1; TRBD1 agrees at 7 bases. There are 13 residues in the CDR3. Unmatched junction bases numbered 6, after V lost 7 bases and J lost 4 bases. Germline V CDR1 and CDR2: ENHRY, SYGVKD. CDR3 loop: CAIIDRVGTEAFF. CDR3 sequence (DNA): TGTGCCATCATCGACAGGGTGGGCACTGAAGCTTTCTTT.

This clone was counted once. CDR3 protein: CASSKEISGNTIYF. For the CDR3, the DNA is TGTGCCAGCAGTAAGGAAATCTCTGGAAACACCATATATTTT. The chain couples TRBV27 to TRBJ1-3; unclear D gene. The germline gives CDR1 MNHEY, CDR2 SMNVEV (reference sequence). The CDR3 spans 14 residues. The germline V and J ends were trimmed by 5 bases and 0 bases, with 8 bases remaining between them.

The J gene is TRBJ2-7, the V gene TRBV6-6; 12 bases fit TRBD2. The trim removed 5 bases at V and 7 bases at J, leaving 6 bases unmatched. The CDR3 covers 14 residues. CDR1 MNHNY and CDR2 SVGAGI come from the germline V gene (reference sequence). This CDR3 is CASSLGLAGLEQYF. CDR3 nucleotide sequence: TGTGCCAGCAGTCTAGGACTAGCGGGATTAGAGCAGTACTTC.